Below are 26 T cell receptor beta chains sequenced from a single sample in a study of blood T cell repertoires in COVID-19. The assay was immunoSEQ multiplex PCR, and TCRdb's table has in-frame clones only and misses some. The sample shows around 400,000 clones, around 92% of them seen only once. The sample consisted of PBMCs or T cells enriched from blood (not recorded which). All receptors derive from a young woman who had recovered from COVID-19.

The chain uses TRBV19 and TRBJ1-3; TRBD1 might be the D (5 bases). The CDR3 covers 17 residues. Germline V lookup: CDR1 LNHDA, CDR2 SQIVND (reference sequence). Trimming left V 8 bases short and J 0 bases short, with 20 bases between. CDR3 in amino acids: CASGGTLGPYSGNTIYF. The CDR3 nucleotides read TGTGCCAGTGGAGGGACTTTGGGCCCCTACTCTGGAAACACCATATATTTT.

This sequence joins TRBV11-2 and TRBJ1-6, with 8 positions matching TRBD1. Germline CDR1 and CDR2: SGHAT and FQNNGV. V lost 5 bases, J lost 0 bases, and 6 bases stayed unmatched. This CDR3 has 17 residues. CDR3 in amino acids: CASSKATGGSYNSPLHF. CDR3 DNA: TGTGCCAGCAGCAAAGCAACAGGGGGCTCCTATAATTCACCCCTCCACTTT.

This rearrangement joins TRBV15 to TRBJ1-5; D is ambiguous. This CDR3 is 16 amino acids long. V gave up 0 bases and J gave up 5 bases, with 14 bases separating them. Germline CDR1 reads LNHNV; CDR2 reads YYDKDF (reference sequence). This chain's CDR3 is CATSRDKAGGYQPQHF. The CDR3 DNA follows: TGTGCCACCAGCAGAGATAAGGCAGGAGGATATCAGCCCCAGCATTTT.

This sequence joins TRBV5-4 and TRBJ2-1; 10 bases are shared with TRBD2. This CDR3 comprises 16 residues. The V and J ends lost 4 bases and 7 bases, in that order; junction bases with no gene match: 11. The germline gives CDR1 SGHNT, CDR2 YYREEE (reference sequence). This CDR3 reads CASSRLAGVSGNEQFF. The CDR3 DNA reads TGTGCCAGCAGCCGACTAGCGGGCGTTTCGGGGAATGAGCAGTTCTTC.

The chain uses TRBV4-2 and TRBJ2-2; 7 nucleotides line up with TRBD2. Trimming at V came to 0 bases and at J to 7 bases, leaving 8 bases not matched to a gene. The CDR3 is 16 amino acids. Germline V gene data show CDR1 as LGHNA and CDR2 as YNFKEQ. Here the CDR3 reads CASSQDRDPGGGELFF. CDR3 coding DNA: TGTGCCAGCAGCCAAGACCGGGACCCGGGGGGCGGGGAGCTGTTTTTT.

The V call is TRBV7-6, the J call TRBJ2-7, with 10 bases that match TRBD2. Germline V CDR1 and CDR2: SGHVS, FNYEAQ. V trimming: 4 bases; J trimming: 6 bases; junction bases outside the gene matches: 3. The CDR3 sequence is 13 residues long. Written as DNA, the CDR3 is TGTGCCAGCAGCTCACTAGCGGGATCCGAGCAGTACTTC. Its translation is CASSSLAGSEQYF.

This clone was counted a single time. The chain is built from TRBV7-3 and TRBJ1-1, with D perhaps TRBD1 (5 bases). The CDR3 contains 13 residues. Trimming removed 3 bases at V and 0 bases at J, with 5 bases between. Germline CDR1 is SGHTA and CDR2 is FQGTGA. CDR3 nucleotide sequence: TGTGCCAGCAGCTTGACAGTGAACACTGAAGCTTTCTTT. It yields the protein CASSLTVNTEAFF.

The chain carries TRBV30 and TRBJ2-2; 13 bases agree with TRBD2. Trimming removed 2 bases from V and 6 bases from J; junction bases left unmatched: 6. This CDR3 is 16 amino acids long. Germline-derived CDR1 and CDR2 are GTSNPN and SVGIG (reference sequence). The CDR3 reads CAWSLLAGGEAGELFF. The CDR3 DNA reads as TGTGCCTGGAGTTTACTAGCGGGGGGGGAAGCCGGGGAGCTGTTTTTT.

This clone was detected only once. The chain has TRBV2 and TRBJ2-3; 11 positions match TRBD2. Germline V gene sequence: CDR1 SNHLY, CDR2 FYNNEI. The CDR3 runs to 14 residues. With 6 bases clipped from V and 6 bases from J, the junction kept 5 bases outside the gene matches. CDR3 in amino acids: CASSPTSGVDTQYF. The DNA for the CDR3 is TGTGCCAGCAGCCCGACTAGCGGGGTGGATACGCAGTATTTT.

V gene TRBV7-8 combines with J gene TRBJ1-5; weak D call: TRBD1 (6 bases). V lost 6 bases and J 5 bases, leaving 17 bases between the germline ends. Germline CDR1 is SGHVS and CDR2 is FQNEAQ. The CDR3 is 15 amino acids. The CDR3 sequence is CASRGGGGWDQPQHF. The CDR3 nucleotides are TGTGCCAGCAGAGGAGGGGGGGGCTGGGATCAGCCCCAGCATTTT.

The CDR3 reads CASSTATNEKLFF. CDR3 sequence (DNA): TGTGCCAGCAGTACAGCAACTAATGAAAAACTGTTTTTT. This rearrangement joins TRBV27 to TRBJ1-4; D remains unclear. Germline V CDR1 and CDR2: MNHEY, SMNVEV (reference sequence). This CDR3 is built from 13 residues. V was trimmed by 5 bases and J by 0 bases, leaving 4 bases between them.

The chain employs TRBV3-1 (or the pseudogene TRBV3-2) and TRBJ1-4; D possibly corresponds to TRBD1 (6 bases). Trimming shortened V by 5 bases and J by 6 bases, and 16 bases separated the two germline ends. The germline gives CDR1 LGHDT, CDR2 YNNKEL (reference sequence). The CDR3 consists of 15 residues. The CDR3 nucleotides read TGTGCCAGCAGCGTGCCGGGACAACGGGATGAAAAACTGTTTTTT. Translated, it gives CASSVPGQRDEKLFF.

This clone was seen once. V and J are TRBV10-3 and TRBJ1-6; 8 positions agree with TRBD1. The CDR3 runs 13 residues. V was pared by 10 bases and J by 5 bases, with 4 bases of the junction left unmatched. Germline V gene data show CDR1 as ENHRY and CDR2 as SYGVKD. The CDR3 here is CATKGQDNSPLHF. CDR3 DNA sequence: TGTGCCACTAAGGGACAGGATAATTCACCCCTCCACTTT.

A word on this clone: Germline and junction disagree at one end, which may indicate a read error. The J gene is TRBJ1-2, the V gene TRBV11-1, with a possible D match to TRBD1 (6 bases). This CDR3 contains 12 residues. Germline CDR1 and CDR2: SGHAT and FQDESV (reference sequence). Here the CDR3 DNA reads TGTGTCAGCAGCCCAAACAGGGATGGCTACACCTTC. This sequence encodes CVSSPNRDGYTF.

This chain joins TRBV29-1 and TRBJ2-5, with D maybe TRBD2 (5 bases). With 6 bases removed from V and 2 bases from J, the gap between germline ends came to 13 bases. Germline V lookup: CDR1 SQVTM, CDR2 ANQGSEA. The CDR3 length is 13 residues. The CDR3 coding sequence is TGCAGCGTGGGAGTCGCTCAACAAGAGACCCAGTACTTC. This gives the protein CSVGVAQQETQYF.

This clone was observed a handful of times. The J gene is TRBJ1-1, the V gene TRBV9; 8 bases line up with TRBD1. This CDR3 spans 16 amino acids. The germline gives CDR1 SGDLS, CDR2 YYNGEE. Germline trimming cut 4 bases from V and 5 bases from J; bases unmatched to any gene: 13. CDR3 protein: CASSPGQGPIDTEAFF. CDR3 sequence (DNA): TGTGCCAGCAGCCCAGGACAGGGCCCAATCGATACTGAAGCTTTCTTT.

The chain uses TRBV28 and TRBJ2-1, with a tentative D call TRBD1 (7 bases). The CDR3 is 15 residues long. The germline V gene encodes CDR1 MDHEN and CDR2 SYDVKM. V lost 6 bases to trimming and J lost 0 bases, with 12 bases between them. CDR3 nucleotide sequence: TGTGCCAGCAGGGCGGGACAGAACTCCTACAATGAGCAGTTCTTC. It translates to CASRAGQNSYNEQFF.

The rearrangement uses TRBV5-1 and TRBJ2-1; 11 nucleotides match TRBD2. V shed 0 bases and J 7 bases; nucleotides not matched to a gene: 9. This CDR3 spans 17 amino acids. Germline V CDR1 and CDR2: SGHRS, YFSETQ. This CDR3 is CASSLDLAGGWINEQFF. The CDR3, as DNA: TGCGCCAGCAGCTTGGATCTAGCGGGAGGTTGGATAAATGAGCAGTTCTTC.

This chain links TRBV28 with TRBJ1-3, with 12 positions matching TRBD1. CDR3 length: 21 residues. Germline CDR1 reads MDHEN; CDR2 reads SYDVKM. V dropped 3 bases and J dropped 2; count of bases not matched to a gene: 17. CDR3 nucleotides: TGTGCCAGCAGTTTCCATACCTTCCCGGGACAGGGGGCGGAAGCTGGAAACACCATATATTTT. Amino acid sequence: CASSFHTFPGQGAEAGNTIYF. Drawing the rest from reference TRBV28 and TRBJ1-3, the complete variable domain is DVKVTQSSRYLVKRTGEKVFLECVQDMDHENMFWYRQDPGLGLRLIYFSYDVKMKEKGDIPEGYSVSREKKERFSLILESASTNQTSMYLCASSFHTFPGQGAEAGNTIYFGEGSWLTVV.

This clone was recorded only once. The chain links TRBV13 to TRBJ2-2, with 10 bases that match TRBD1. CDR3 length equals 15 residues. Germline trimming cut 4 bases from V and 6 bases from J; bases unmatched to any gene: 5. Germline values: CDR1 PRHDT, CDR2 FYEKMQ (reference sequence). The chain's CDR3 is CASSSRDRGAGELFF. The CDR3 nucleotides read TGTGCCAGCAGCTCCCGGGACAGGGGTGCCGGGGAGCTGTTTTTT.

The V and J genes are TRBV18 and TRBJ2-7, with 12 bases aligning to TRBD1. The germline CDR1 and CDR2 sequences are KGHSH and LQKENI. V lost 3 bases and J lost 2; bases outside the gene matches: 2. This CDR3 has 15 residues. CDR3 sequence reads: CASSPGTGGPYEQYF. The CDR3 DNA sequence: TGTGCCAGCTCACCCGGGACAGGGGGCCCCTACGAGCAGTACTTC. Full variable domain (outside the CDR3, taken from reference TRBV18 and TRBJ2-7): NAGVMQNPRHLVRRRGQEARLRCSPMKGHSHVYWYRQLPEEGLKFMVYLQKENIIDESGMPKERFSAEFPKEGPSILRIQQVVRGDSAAYFCASSPGTGGPYEQYFGPGTRLTVT.

The chain is built from TRBV6-5 and TRBJ2-3, with 10 positions matching TRBD2. V was clipped by 4 bases and J by 1 base; unmatched bases: 5. The CDR3 has 16 amino acids. Germline CDR1 and CDR2: MNHEY and SVGAGI. The CDR3 is CASSSQAGGGTDTQYF. For the CDR3, the DNA is TGTGCCAGCAGTTCTCAAGCGGGAGGGGGCACAGATACGCAGTATTTT.

The chain employs TRBV28 and TRBJ2-7, with a tentative D call TRBD1 (5 bases). Germline lookup yields CDR1 MDHEN and CDR2 SYDVKM. The CDR3 totals 14 residues. Trimming took off 6 bases at V and 6 bases at J, with 18 bases between the two ends. As DNA, the CDR3 is TGTGCCAGCAGGGATCAGGGAAATGTAATCGAGCAGTACTTC. The encoded protein is CASRDQGNVIEQYF.

This clone has only one observation. This chain connects TRBV18 to TRBJ1-1; 8 bases agree with TRBD1. Germline lookup yields CDR1 KGHSH and CDR2 LQKENI. The CDR3 totals 16 residues. V was pared by 2 bases and J by 7 bases, with 12 bases of the junction left unmatched. DNA of the CDR3: TGTGCCAGCTCACCAAACCCGCCACTGACAGGGGATGAAGCTTTCTTT. As protein: CASSPNPPLTGDEAFF.

This clone occurred once. This chain links TRBV12-3 or TRBV12-4 with TRBJ1-2; a possible D gene is TRBD1 (6 bases). The CDR3 consists of 13 residues. The V and J ends lost 5 bases and 7 bases respectively, with 14 bases between them. The CDR3 spells CASSAGDPAGYTF. In nucleotides, the CDR3 is TGTGCCAGCAGTGCAGGGGATCCCGCTGGCTACACCTTC.

The chain recombines TRBV7-9 with TRBJ2-7; 12 bases line up with TRBD1. V was clipped by 4 bases and J by 5 bases; unmatched bases: 9. CDR3 length: 16 amino acids. Germline V gives CDR1 SEHNR, CDR2 FQNEAQ (reference sequence). The CDR3: CASSSPRDRGQHEQYF. The CDR3 DNA follows: TGTGCCAGCAGCTCGCCCCGGGACAGGGGGCAACACGAGCAGTACTTC. Complete variable domain (other parts from reference TRBV7-9 and TRBJ2-7): DTGVSQNPRHKITKRGQNVTFRCDPISEHNRLYWYRQTLGQGPEFLTYFQNEAQLEKSRLLSDRFSAERPKGSFSTLEIQRTEQGDSAMYLCASSSPRDRGQHEQYFGPGTRLTVT.